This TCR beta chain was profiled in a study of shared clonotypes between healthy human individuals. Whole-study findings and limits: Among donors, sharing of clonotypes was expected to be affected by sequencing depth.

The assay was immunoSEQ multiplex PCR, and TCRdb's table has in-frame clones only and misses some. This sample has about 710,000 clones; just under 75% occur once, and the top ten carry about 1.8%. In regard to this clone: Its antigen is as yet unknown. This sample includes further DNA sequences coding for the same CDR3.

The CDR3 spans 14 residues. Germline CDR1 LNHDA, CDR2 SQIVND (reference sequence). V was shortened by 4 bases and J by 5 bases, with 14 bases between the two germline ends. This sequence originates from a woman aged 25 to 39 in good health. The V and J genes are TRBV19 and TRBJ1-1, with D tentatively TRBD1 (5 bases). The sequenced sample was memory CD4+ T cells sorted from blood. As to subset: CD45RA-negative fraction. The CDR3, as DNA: TGTGCCAGTAGTACGGGGAGGGGAGGAACTGAAGCTTTCTTT. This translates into CASSTGRGGTEAFF.